Below, 14 T cell receptor beta chains from the same sample are listed, as sequenced in a study of blood T cell repertoires in COVID-19. Here immunoSEQ multiplex PCR was the method, and the copy in TCRdb shows in-frame clones only, minus some. The sample shows about 22,000 clones, over 80% of them seen only once. Sequencing was carried out using peripheral blood. All receptors derive from an elderly man with active or convalescent COVID-19.

This clone showed up just a few times. V and J are TRBV18 and TRBJ2-1, with 8 bases matching TRBD1. Germline CDR1 KGHSH, CDR2 LQKENI. The V gene end was trimmed by 1 base and the J gene end by 7 bases; junction bases not matched to a gene: 6. The CDR3 is made up of 15 amino acids. The CDR3 DNA follows: TGTGCCAGCTCACCACAAGGACAGGGAGATAATGAGCAGTTCTTC. Translation gives CASSPQGQGDNEQFF.

V is TRBV5-1 and J is TRBJ1-2, with TRBD1 matching over 7 bases. Per germline, CDR1 SGHRS and CDR2 YFSETQ. There are 13 residues in the CDR3. V was clipped by 4 bases and J by 7 bases; unmatched bases: 7. CDR3 in amino acids: CASSGRDSGGYTF. As DNA, the CDR3 is TGCGCCAGCAGCGGCCGGGACAGCGGTGGCTACACCTTC.

V usage is TRBV18 and J usage is TRBJ1-5; TRBD1 matches at 7 bases. The CDR3 has 14 amino acids. V gave up 5 bases and J gave up 5 bases; unmatched junction bases: 6. CDR1 and CDR2 from the germline V gene are KGHSH and LQKENI. The CDR3 here is CASSVRTGDQPQHF. DNA for the CDR3: TGTGCCAGCTCAGTAAGGACAGGAGATCAGCCCCAGCATTTT.

The V and J genes are TRBV7-8 and TRBJ1-1, with a tentative D call TRBD1 (5 bases). The CDR3 spans 16 residues. CDR1 and CDR2 from the germline V gene are SGHVS and FQNEAQ. The germline V and J ends were trimmed by 2 bases and 1 base, with 14 bases remaining between them. The CDR3 here is CASSLRQGGRNTEAFF. The CDR3 DNA follows: TGTGCCAGCAGCTTACGCCAGGGCGGCCGGAACACTGAAGCTTTCTTT.

In this sample, this clone turned up once. J is TRBJ1-6 and V is TRBV14, with D perhaps TRBD1 (5 bases). Trimming stripped 5 bases from V and 7 bases from J, with 12 bases between. This CDR3 is built from 14 residues. CDR1 is SGHDN and CDR2 is FVKESK in the germline V gene. DNA of the CDR3: TGTGCCAGCAGCGCGGGGCAGTCGAATTCACCCCTCCACTTT. The encoded protein is CASSAGQSNSPLHF.

The chain combines TRBV7-8 with TRBJ2-3; D is ambiguous. Germline CDR1 reads SGHVS; CDR2 reads FQNEAQ. V lost 5 bases to trimming and J lost 3 bases, with 9 bases between them. This CDR3 spans 13 amino acids. The CDR3 reads CASSHAMTDTQYF. CDR3 in DNA: TGTGCCAGCAGCCACGCTATGACAGATACGCAGTATTTT.

The V and J genes are TRBV25-1 and TRBJ2-3; D is ambiguous. V lost 5 bases, J lost 5 bases, and 8 bases lay in between. Looked up from germline, CDR1 is MGHDK and CDR2 is SYGVNS. The CDR3 spans 12 residues. CDR3 in DNA: TGTGCCAGCAGTTTGCCGGGAGATACGCAGTATTTT. Its translation: CASSLPGDTQYF.

The chain combines TRBV7-2 with TRBJ2-3, with 14 positions matching TRBD2. The J segment lost 6 bases and the V segment lost 5 bases, leaving 7 bases of the junction unmatched. CDR3 size: 16 residues. The germline V gene has CDR1 SGHTA and CDR2 FQGNSA. The CDR3 sequence is CASSPGLAGGGDTQYF. In DNA, the CDR3 is TGTGCCAGCAGCCCCGGACTAGCGGGGGGAGGGGATACGCAGTATTTT.

The rearrangement links TRBV6-5 to TRBJ2-5, with 7 bases that match TRBD1. CDR3 size: 14 residues. J gave up 5 bases and V 2 bases, and 5 bases lay outside the gene matches. Looked up from germline, CDR1 is MNHEY and CDR2 is SVGAGI. The DNA of the CDR3 is TGTGCCAGCAGTTACGGTAGGGGGCAGGAGACCCAGTACTTC. Translated, it gives CASSYGRGQETQYF.

The chain employs TRBV3-1 (or the pseudogene TRBV3-2) and TRBJ2-3; TRBD2 matches 13 bases. V trimming: 4 bases; J trimming: 3 bases; junction bases outside the gene matches: 1. This CDR3 is 15 amino acids long. Germline CDR1 and CDR2: LGHDT and YNNKEL (reference sequence). The CDR3 DNA reads as TGTGCCAGCAGCCCGGGACTAGCGGGGACAGATACGCAGTATTTT. Protein product: CASSPGLAGTDTQYF.

The chain combines TRBV2 with TRBJ2-1; 9 bases align to TRBD1. There are 14 residues in the CDR3. Germline-derived CDR1 and CDR2 are SNHLY and FYNNEI. V dropped 4 bases and J dropped 9; count of bases not matched to a gene: 7. CDR3 DNA sequence: TGTGCCAGCAGTGCTGGACAGGGGACCAGTGAGCAGTTCTTC. Its protein product is CASSAGQGTSEQFF.

This chain connects TRBV4-1 to TRBJ2-3; D may be TRBD1 (6 bases). The V gene's germline CDR1 is MGHRA and CDR2 YSYEKL. The V end lost 4 bases, the J end lost 6 bases, and 14 bases lay between the germline ends. The CDR3 has 14 residues. The DNA for the CDR3 is TGCGCCAGCAGCCGAGGGGGATACTCCGATACGCAGTATTTT. Translated: CASSRGGYSDTQYF.

This clone has just a few counts. The genes are TRBV4-1 and TRBJ2-1, with 8 bases fitting TRBD2. The CDR3 contains 16 residues. The J segment lost 4 bases and the V segment lost 3 bases, leaving 8 bases of the junction unmatched. Per germline, CDR1 MGHRA and CDR2 YSYEKL. For the CDR3, the DNA is TGCGCCAGCAGCCATACCAGCGGGGGAAATTACAATGAGCAGTTCTTC. Protein: CASSHTSGGNYNEQFF.

This chain joins TRBV27 and TRBJ1-2; D not resolved. Trimming pared 6 bases from V and 2 bases from J, leaving 16 bases between. The CDR3 has 15 residues. CDR1 is MNHEY, CDR2 SMNVEV, per germline (reference sequence). CDR3 loop: CASRLTGITNYGYTF. The DNA of the CDR3 is TGTGCCAGCAGGTTAACCGGGATAACGAACTATGGCTACACCTTC.